This T cell receptor beta chain stems from a study of PD-L1 blockade in urothelial cancer. Whole-study context: Blood analysis was done at 3 weeks (second dose) and 6 weeks after treatment began. Across blood samples, T cells had a median count of approximately 130,000.

Synthetically made TCR analog templates were put into each PCR as spikes. Assay: immunoSEQ multiplex PCR; the TCRdb copy retains only in-frame clones and omits some. The sample carries 40,000 to 55,000 clones, around 88% recorded once. Comments on this clone: Its target is not known.

The time point: peripheral blood 6 weeks after treatment start. Study-level points and caveats: Expansion of tumor-associated blood clones at 3 weeks was greater in durable-benefit patients.

The J segment lost 1 base and the V segment lost 4 bases, leaving 3 bases of the junction unmatched. This CDR3 has 15 amino acids. From germline, CDR1 is LNHDA and CDR2 SQIVND (reference sequence). This TCR was sampled from a man in his 60s with urothelial cancer. Here the sequenced sample was PBMCs, taken around atezolizumab (anti-PD-L1) treatment. The genes are TRBV19 and TRBJ2-2, with 7 nucleotides matching TRBD2. The CDR3 region is CASSRSGVNTGELFF. The CDR3 DNA is TGTGCCAGTAGTAGAAGCGGGGTGAACACCGGGGAGCTGTTTTTT.